The clone carrying this T cell receptor beta chain was seen repeatedly, ten times or more. These data belong to a study of molecular identifiers for immune sequencing clone quantification. MiXCR was run by TCRdb on the PCR reads, yielding one entry per CDR3 protein. The profile shows under 600,000 distinct CDR3 sequences, around 23% of them singletons. Input material: naive CD8+ T cells from blood, with Jurkat cell RNA spiked in. Subset given: FACS-sorted CD8+CD4-CCR7+CD45RA+ naive T cells. The clonotype originates from a human donor in good health. Some libraries in this study had Jurkat cell RNA spiked in.

Written as DNA, the CDR3 is TGTGCCAGCAGTGAACAGGGGTCTGGGGCCAACGTCCTGACTTTC. Translated: CASSEQGSGANVLTF. The chain has TRBV13 and TRBJ2-6; TRBD1 agrees at 7 bases. V lost 6 bases to trimming and J lost 1 base; unmatched junction nucleotides: 3. CDR1 is PRHDT, CDR2 FYEKMQ, per germline (reference sequence). The CDR3 totals 15 residues.